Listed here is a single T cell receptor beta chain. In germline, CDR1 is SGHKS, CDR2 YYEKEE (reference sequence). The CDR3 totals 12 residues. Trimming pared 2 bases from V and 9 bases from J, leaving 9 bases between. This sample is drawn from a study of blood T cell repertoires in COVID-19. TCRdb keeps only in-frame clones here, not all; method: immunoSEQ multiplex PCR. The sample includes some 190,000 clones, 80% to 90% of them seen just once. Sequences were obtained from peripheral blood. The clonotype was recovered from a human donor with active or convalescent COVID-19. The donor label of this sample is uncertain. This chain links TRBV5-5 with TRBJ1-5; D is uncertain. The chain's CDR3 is CASSFGVGPQHF. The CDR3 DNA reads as TGTGCCAGCAGCTTTGGAGTCGGGCCCCAGCATTTT.